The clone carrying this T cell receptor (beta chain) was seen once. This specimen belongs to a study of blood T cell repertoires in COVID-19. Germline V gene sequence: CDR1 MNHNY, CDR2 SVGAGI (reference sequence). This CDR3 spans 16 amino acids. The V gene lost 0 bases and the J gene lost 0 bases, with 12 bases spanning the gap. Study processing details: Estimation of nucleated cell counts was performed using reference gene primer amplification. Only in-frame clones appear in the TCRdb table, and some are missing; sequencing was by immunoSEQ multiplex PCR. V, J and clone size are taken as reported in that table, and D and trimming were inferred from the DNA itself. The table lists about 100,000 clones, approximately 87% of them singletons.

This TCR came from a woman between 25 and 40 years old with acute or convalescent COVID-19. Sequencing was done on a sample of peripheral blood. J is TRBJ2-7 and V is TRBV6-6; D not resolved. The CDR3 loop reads CASSYSQRDPSYEQYF. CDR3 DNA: TGTGCCAGCAGTTACTCTCAGCGAGACCCCTCCTACGAGCAGTACTTC.